The 6 T cell receptor beta chains reported below all come from one sample, sequenced in a study of cytomegalovirus exposure and HLA in healthy donors. Researchers ran the PCR with 60 Vbeta and 13 Jbeta primers. Sequencing was performed with immunoSEQ multiplex PCR; in TCRdb, only in-frame clones are kept and a portion is missing. The sample has about 150,000 clones, more than 70% seen once. The sequencing sample was made of PBMCs. The source is a man aged 45-60 years in good health and CMV-seropositive.

J is TRBJ2-1 and V is TRBV7-3; TRBD2 agrees at 12 bases. The trim removed 1 base at V and 15 bases at J, leaving 10 bases unmatched. CDR1 and CDR2 (germline): SGHTA, FQGTGA. This CDR3 region has 15 residues. The CDR3 protein is CASSLNVLAGGHLFF. The CDR3 nucleotides read TGTGCCAGCAGCTTAAACGTCCTAGCGGGAGGGCATCTGTTCTTC.

The genes are TRBV9 and TRBJ2-3; 12 bases are a match to TRBD2. CDR1 is SGDLS, CDR2 YYNGEE, per germline. The CDR3 has 18 amino acids. Trimming took 0 bases from V and 3 from J; bases not matched to a gene: 8. CDR3: CASSVASSGGGKTDTQYF. In DNA, the CDR3 is TGTGCCAGCAGCGTAGCGTCTAGCGGGGGGGGAAAAACAGATACGCAGTATTTT.

CDR3 residues: CASRGGAGNEKLFF. CDR3 DNA sequence: TGTGCCAGCAGAGGGGGCGCGGGGAATGAAAAACTGTTTTTT. The rearrangement links TRBV6-5 to TRBJ1-4; TRBD1 aligns across 7 bases. Germline assignment: CDR1 MNHEY and CDR2 SVGAGI. CDR3 size: 14 residues. V lost 6 bases to trimming and J lost 5 bases; unmatched junction nucleotides: 6.

The chain recombines TRBV27 with TRBJ2-7, with 7 positions matching TRBD1. Germline V gives CDR1 MNHEY, CDR2 SMNVEV (reference sequence). Trimming took 6 bases from V and 1 from J; bases not matched to a gene: 6. The CDR3 loop spans 14 amino acids. CDR3 sequence (DNA): TGTGCCAGCAGACGGACAGGTCCTTCCTACGAGCAGTACTTC. Amino acid sequence: CASRRTGPSYEQYF.

The genes are TRBV18 and TRBJ1-2, with D perhaps TRBD1 (5 bases). CDR3 size: 14 residues. Trimming took off 2 bases at V and 4 bases at J, with 11 bases between the two ends. Looked up from germline, CDR1 is KGHSH and CDR2 is LQKENI. CDR3 region: CASSPVDSPYGYTF. The CDR3 nucleotides are TGTGCCAGCTCACCAGTAGACAGCCCCTATGGCTACACCTTC.

The gene calls are TRBV5-1 and TRBJ2-3, with TRBD2 matching 9 bases. CDR3 size: 15 residues. After removal of 2 bases from V and 6 bases from J, the junction contained 7 bases not matched to a gene. Germline values: CDR1 SGHRS, CDR2 YFSETQ. The CDR3 region has the DNA TGCGCCAGCAGCTTCGCGGGGGGGCCCGTGGATACGCAGTATTTT. Protein: CASSFAGGPVDTQYF.